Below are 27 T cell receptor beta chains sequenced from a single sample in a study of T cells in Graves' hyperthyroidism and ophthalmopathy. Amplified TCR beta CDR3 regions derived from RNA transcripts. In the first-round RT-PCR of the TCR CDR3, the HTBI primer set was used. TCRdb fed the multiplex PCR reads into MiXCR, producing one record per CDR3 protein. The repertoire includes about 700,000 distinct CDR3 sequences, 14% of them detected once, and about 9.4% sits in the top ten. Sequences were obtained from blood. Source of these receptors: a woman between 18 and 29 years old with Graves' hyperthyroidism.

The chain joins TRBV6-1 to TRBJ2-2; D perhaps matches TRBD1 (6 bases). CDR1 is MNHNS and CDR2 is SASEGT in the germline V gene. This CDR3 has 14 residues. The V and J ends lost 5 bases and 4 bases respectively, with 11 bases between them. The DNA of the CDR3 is TGTGCCAGCAGTTCCGACAGGACCACCGGGGAGCTGTTTTTT. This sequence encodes CASSSDRTTGELFF.

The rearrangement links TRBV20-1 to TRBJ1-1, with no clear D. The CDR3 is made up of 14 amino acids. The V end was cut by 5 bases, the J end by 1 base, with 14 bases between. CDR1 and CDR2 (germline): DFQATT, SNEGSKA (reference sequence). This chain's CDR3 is CSAPIGSGNTEAFF. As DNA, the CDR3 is TGCAGTGCTCCCATCGGGTCAGGGAACACTGAAGCTTTCTTT.

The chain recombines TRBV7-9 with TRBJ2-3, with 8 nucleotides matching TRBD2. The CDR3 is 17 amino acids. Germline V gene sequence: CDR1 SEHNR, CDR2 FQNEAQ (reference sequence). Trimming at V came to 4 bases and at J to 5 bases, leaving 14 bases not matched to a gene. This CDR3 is CASSSKFGAGDVDTQYF. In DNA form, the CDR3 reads TGTGCCAGCAGCTCCAAATTCGGAGCGGGAGATGTAGATACGCAGTATTTT.

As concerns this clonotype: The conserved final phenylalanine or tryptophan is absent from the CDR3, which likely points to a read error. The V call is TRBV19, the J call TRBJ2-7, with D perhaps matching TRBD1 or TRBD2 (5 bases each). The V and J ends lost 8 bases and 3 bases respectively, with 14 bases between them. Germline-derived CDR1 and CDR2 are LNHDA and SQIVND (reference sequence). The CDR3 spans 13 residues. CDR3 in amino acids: CASGETVSYEQYL. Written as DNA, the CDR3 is TGTGCCAGTGGGGAGACAGTTAGCTACGAGCAGTACCTC.

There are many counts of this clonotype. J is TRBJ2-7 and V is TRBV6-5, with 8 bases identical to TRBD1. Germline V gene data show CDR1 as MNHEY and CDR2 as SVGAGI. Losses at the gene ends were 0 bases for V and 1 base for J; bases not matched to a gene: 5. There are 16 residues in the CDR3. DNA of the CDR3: TGTGCCAGCAGTTACTCTAGCCAGGGGGCATCCTACGAGCAGTACTTC. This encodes CASSYSSQGASYEQYF.

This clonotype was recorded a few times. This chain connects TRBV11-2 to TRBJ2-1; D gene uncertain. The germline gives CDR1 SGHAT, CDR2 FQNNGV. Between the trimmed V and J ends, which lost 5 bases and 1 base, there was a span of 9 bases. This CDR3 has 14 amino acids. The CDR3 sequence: CASSIGASYNEQFF. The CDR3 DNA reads TGTGCCAGCAGCATAGGAGCGTCCTACAATGAGCAGTTCTTC.

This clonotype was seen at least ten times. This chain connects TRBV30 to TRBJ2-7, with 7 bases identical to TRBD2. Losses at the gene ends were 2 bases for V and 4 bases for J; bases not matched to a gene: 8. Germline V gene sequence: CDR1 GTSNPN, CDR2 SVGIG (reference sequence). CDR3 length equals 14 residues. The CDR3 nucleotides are TGTGCCTGGAGTATGTGGGGGGAGGGTTACGAGCAGTACTTC. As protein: CAWSMWGEGYEQYF.

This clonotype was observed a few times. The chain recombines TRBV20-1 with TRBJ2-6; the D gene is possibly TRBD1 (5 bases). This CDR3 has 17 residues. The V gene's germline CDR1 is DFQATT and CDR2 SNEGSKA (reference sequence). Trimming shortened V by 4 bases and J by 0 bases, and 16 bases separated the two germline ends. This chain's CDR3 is CSAISNRLSSGANVLTF. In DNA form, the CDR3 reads TGCAGTGCTATTAGTAACAGGTTGAGCTCTGGGGCCAACGTCCTGACTTTC.

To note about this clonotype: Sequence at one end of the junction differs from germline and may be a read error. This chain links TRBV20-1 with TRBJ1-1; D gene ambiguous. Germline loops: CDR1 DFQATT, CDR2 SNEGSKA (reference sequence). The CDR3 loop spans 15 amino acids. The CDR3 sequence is CSARVGGFFPSVWLF. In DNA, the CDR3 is TGCAGTGCTAGAGTTGGAGGGTTCTTTCCCTCAGTTTGGCTCTTT.

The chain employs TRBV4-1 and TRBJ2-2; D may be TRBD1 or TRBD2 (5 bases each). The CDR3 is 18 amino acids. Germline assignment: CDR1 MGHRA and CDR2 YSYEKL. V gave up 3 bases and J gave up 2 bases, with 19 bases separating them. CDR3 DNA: TGCGCCAGCAGCCAGGATCAGCTTGGGGACGGTAACACCGGGGAGCTGTTTTTT. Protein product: CASSQDQLGDGNTGELFF.

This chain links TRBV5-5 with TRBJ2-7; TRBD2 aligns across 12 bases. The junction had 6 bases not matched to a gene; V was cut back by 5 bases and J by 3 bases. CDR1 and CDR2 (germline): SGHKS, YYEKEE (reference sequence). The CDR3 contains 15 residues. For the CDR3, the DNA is TGTGCCAGCAGACGGACTAGCGGGACCGACTACGAGCAGTACTTC. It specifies CASRRTSGTDYEQYF.

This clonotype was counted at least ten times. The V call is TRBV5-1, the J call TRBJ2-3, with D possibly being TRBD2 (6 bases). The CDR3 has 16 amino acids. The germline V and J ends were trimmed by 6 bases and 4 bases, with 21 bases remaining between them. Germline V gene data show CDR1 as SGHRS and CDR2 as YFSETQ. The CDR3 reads CASKETSLSLSDTQYF. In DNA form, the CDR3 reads TGCGCCAGCAAAGAGACTAGTTTGTCTTTATCAGATACGCAGTATTTT.

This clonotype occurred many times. The CDR3 protein is CASSPFFWADTQYF. The CDR3 region has the DNA TGTGCCAGCAGTCCCTTCTTCTGGGCAGATACGCAGTATTTT. This rearrangement joins TRBV12-3 or TRBV12-4 to TRBJ2-3; no clear D. The CDR3 totals 14 residues. V shed 5 bases and J shed 4 bases, with 13 bases lying between them.

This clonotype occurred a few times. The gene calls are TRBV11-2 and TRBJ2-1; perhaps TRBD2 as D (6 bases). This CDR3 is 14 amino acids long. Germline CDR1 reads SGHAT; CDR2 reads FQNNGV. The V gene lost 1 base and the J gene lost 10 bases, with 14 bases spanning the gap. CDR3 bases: TGTGCCAGCAGCTTAGGAGGTAGACTAGGAGAGCAGTTCTTC. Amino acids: CASSLGGRLGEQFF.

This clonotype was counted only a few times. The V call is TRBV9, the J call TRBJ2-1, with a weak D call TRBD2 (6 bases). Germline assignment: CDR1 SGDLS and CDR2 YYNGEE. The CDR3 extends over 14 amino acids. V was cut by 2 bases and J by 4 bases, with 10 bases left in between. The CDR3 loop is CASSVSGPYNEQFF. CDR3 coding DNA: TGTGCCAGCAGCGTTAGCGGACCTTACAATGAGCAGTTCTTC. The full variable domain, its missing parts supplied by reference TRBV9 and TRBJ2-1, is DSGVTQTPKHLITATGQRVTLRCSPRSGDLSVYWYQQSLDQGLQFLIQYYNGEERAKGNILERFSAQQFPDLHSELNLSSLELGDSALYFCASSVSGPYNEQFFGPGTRLTVL.

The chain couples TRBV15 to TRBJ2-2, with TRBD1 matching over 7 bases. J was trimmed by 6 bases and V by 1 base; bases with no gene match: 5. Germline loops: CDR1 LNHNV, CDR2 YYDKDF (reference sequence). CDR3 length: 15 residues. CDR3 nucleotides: TGTGCCACCAGCAGAGGGGGACAGCCCTCCGGGGAGCTGTTTTTT. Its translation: CATSRGGQPSGELFF.

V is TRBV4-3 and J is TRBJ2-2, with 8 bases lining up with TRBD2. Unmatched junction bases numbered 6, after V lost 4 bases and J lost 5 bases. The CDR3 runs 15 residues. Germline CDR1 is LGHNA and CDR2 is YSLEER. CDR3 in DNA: TGCGCCAGCAGCCCGGGAGGGAGGGGAACCGGGGAGCTGTTTTTT. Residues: CASSPGGRGTGELFF.

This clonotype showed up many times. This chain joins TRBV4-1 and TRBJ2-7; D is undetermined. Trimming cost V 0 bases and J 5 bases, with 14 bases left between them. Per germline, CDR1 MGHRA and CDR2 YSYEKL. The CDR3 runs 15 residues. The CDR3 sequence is CASSQDSILLNEQYF. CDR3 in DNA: TGCGCCAGCAGCCAAGACAGCATCCTACTTAACGAGCAGTACTTC.

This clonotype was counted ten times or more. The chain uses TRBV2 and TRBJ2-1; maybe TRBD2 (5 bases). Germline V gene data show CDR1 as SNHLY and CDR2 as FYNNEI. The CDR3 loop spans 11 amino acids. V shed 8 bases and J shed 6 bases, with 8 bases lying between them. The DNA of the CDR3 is TGTGCCAGCTTGCGGGTCAATGAGCAGTTCTTC. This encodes CASLRVNEQFF.

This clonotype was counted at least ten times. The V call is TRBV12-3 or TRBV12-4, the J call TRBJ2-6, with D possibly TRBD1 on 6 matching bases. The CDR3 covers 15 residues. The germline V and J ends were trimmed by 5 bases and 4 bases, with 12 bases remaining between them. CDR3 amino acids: CASSNTGTGANVLTF. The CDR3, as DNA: TGTGCCAGCAGTAATACAGGGACCGGGGCCAACGTCCTGACTTTC.

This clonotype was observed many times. The CDR3 protein is CASNLGVTNEKLFF. For the CDR3, the DNA is TGTGCCAGCAACCTTGGGGTAACTAATGAAAAACTGTTTTTT. The chain has TRBV12-3 or TRBV12-4 and TRBJ1-4; D ambiguous. Trimming shortened V by 7 bases and J by 1 base, and 10 bases separated the two germline ends. CDR3 length equals 14 residues.

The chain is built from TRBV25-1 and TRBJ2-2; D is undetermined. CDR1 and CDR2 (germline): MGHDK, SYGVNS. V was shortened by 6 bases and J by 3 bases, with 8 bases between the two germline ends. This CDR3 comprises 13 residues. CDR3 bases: TGTGCCAGCAGCGGAAGCGACACCGGGGAGCTGTTTTTT. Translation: CASSGSDTGELFF.

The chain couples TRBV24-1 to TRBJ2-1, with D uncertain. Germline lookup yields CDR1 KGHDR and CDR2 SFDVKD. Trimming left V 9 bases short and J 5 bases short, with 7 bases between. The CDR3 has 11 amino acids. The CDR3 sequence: CATRMDNEQFF. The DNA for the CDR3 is TGTGCCACCCGGATGGACAATGAGCAGTTCTTC.

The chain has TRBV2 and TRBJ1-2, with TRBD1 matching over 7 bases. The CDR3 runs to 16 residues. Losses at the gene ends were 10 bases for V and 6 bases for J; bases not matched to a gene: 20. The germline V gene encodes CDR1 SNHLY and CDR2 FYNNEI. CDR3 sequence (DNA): TGTGCCACCATGACCTCATTGCAAACAGGGGTCGATGGCTACACCTTC. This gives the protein CATMTSLQTGVDGYTF.

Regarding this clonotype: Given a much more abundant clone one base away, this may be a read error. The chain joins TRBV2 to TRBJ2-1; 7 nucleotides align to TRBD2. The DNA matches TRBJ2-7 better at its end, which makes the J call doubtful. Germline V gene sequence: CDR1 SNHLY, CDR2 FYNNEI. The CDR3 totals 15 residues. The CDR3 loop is CASSDLREKYNEQYF. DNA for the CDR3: TGTGCCAGCAGTGATCTGCGGGAGAAGTACAATGAGCAGTACTTC.

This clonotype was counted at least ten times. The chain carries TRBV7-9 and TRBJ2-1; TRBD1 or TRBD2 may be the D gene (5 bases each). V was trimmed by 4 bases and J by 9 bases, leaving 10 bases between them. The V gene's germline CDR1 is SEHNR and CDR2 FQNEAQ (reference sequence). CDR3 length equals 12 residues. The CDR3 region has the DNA TGTGCCAGCAGCTCGGGGCGGAGTGAGCAGTTCTTC. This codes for CASSSGRSEQFF.

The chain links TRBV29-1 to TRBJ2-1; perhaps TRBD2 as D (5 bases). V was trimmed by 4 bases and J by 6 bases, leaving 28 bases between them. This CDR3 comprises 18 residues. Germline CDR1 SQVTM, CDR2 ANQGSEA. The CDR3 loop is CSVAFLGSAGDLGNEQFF. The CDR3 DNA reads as TGCAGCGTTGCTTTTTTAGGTAGCGCCGGAGATTTGGGCAATGAGCAGTTCTTC.